This entry describes one T cell receptor (beta chain). Its antigen is unidentified. J gave up 4 bases and V 5 bases, and 10 bases lay outside the gene matches. Germline V gene data show CDR1 as MGHRA and CDR2 as YSYEKL. The CDR3 spans 16 residues. The PCR had 60 Vbeta and 13 Jbeta primers. This table comes from immunoSEQ multiplex PCR, and its TCRdb copy is limited to in-frame clones, with some not included. The repertoire holds roughly 280,000 clones, about 75% seen once, with over 2% in the top ten. This specimen belongs to a study of cytomegalovirus exposure and HLA in healthy donors. Study overall: Out of roughly 170 million T cells, an earlier analysis found about 100 million unique TCR beta sequences in total. Notes on the study in general: The study put 150 to 200 TCR beta chains on its list as cytomegalovirus-associated. Differences between HLA loci emerged in a later analysis of TCR association rates, with DRB1 most and HLA-C fewest.

J is TRBJ2-1 and V is TRBV4-1; the match to TRBD2 covers 8 bases. This receptor was obtained from a female donor in good health and CMV-seronegative. Material for sequencing was PBMCs. The CDR3 loop is CASSEDTSGRYNEQFF. CDR3 in DNA: TGCGCCAGCAGCGAGGATACTAGCGGAAGATACAATGAGCAGTTCTTC.